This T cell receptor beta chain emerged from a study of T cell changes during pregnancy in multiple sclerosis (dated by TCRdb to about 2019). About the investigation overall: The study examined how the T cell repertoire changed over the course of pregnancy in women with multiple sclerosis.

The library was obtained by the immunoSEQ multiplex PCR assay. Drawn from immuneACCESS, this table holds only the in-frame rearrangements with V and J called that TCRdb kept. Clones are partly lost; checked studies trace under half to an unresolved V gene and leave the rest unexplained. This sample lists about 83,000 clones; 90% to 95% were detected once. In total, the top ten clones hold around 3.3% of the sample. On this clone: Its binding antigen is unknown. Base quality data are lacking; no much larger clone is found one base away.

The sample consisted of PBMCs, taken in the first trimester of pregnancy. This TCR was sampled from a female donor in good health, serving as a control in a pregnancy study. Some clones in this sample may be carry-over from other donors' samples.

CDR3 protein: CASSPGGVGYGYTF. The DNA sequence is given as TGTGCCAGCAGCCCAGGGGGCGTCGGCTATGGCTACACCTTC. The rearranged segments are TRBV28 and TRBJ1-2, with 8 middle bases fitting TRBD1. The germline V gene encodes CDR1 MDHEN and CDR2 SYDVKM. The CDR3, from cysteine to phenylalanine, totals 14 residues. Only the CDR3 DNA stays, 42 bases, in frame from base 1. Relative to germline, V is missing 6 bases and J is missing 4 bases, with 7 bases of the junction outside any gene match.